This T cell receptor (beta chain) was identified during a study of Ad26.COV2.S vaccination and SARS-CoV-2 variants. Overall study: This donor came from the COV1001 trial of Ad26.COV2.S.

A word on this clone: Its matching antigen is unknown. Additional DNA sequences in this sample encode the identical CDR3.

Study conclusions and caveats: It was vaccine recipients, not placebo recipients, who had the higher spike-specific TCR breadth.

Produced via immunoSEQ multiplex PCR; TCRdb's table is partial and in-frame only. This table holds some 320,000 clones, more than 70% found once. The treatment was: about 20 received Ad26.COV2.S at low or high dose, single or two shots; about 5 received placebo; per-sample allocation not given. Sampling occurred on day 63 after the first vaccine or placebo injection. The donor was a Boston adult aged 18-55 years. Ad26 vector vaccine expressed Wuhan-strain SARS-CoV-2 spike. This clonotype was obtained from a person aged 18-65 years who received the Ad26.COV2.S COVID-19 vaccine or a placebo. The sample was peripheral blood, taken in a trial of Ad26.COV2.S vaccine versus placebo.

CDR3 sequence: CASSPGGGAYNEQFF. CDR3 nucleotide sequence: TGTGCCAGCTCACCAGGCGGGGGGGCCTACAATGAGCAGTTCTTC. The genes are TRBV18 and TRBJ2-1, with 9 bases identical to TRBD2. The CDR3 contains 15 residues. V trimming: 2 bases; J trimming: 2 bases; junction bases outside the gene matches: 1. Germline-derived CDR1 and CDR2 are KGHSH and LQKENI. The full variable domain, its missing parts supplied by reference TRBV18 and TRBJ2-1, is NAGVMQNPRHLVRRRGQEARLRCSPMKGHSHVYWYRQLPEEGLKFMVYLQKENIIDESGMPKERFSAEFPKEGPSILRIQQVVRGDSAAYFCASSPGGGAYNEQFFGPGTRLTVL.